This T cell receptor beta chain was documented in a study of blood T cell repertoires in COVID-19. Clones were read by immunoSEQ multiplex PCR, and TCRdb kept only the in-frame ones, dropping some. The sample holds approximately 170,000 clones; 83% are singletons and the top ten take 3.6%. Looked up from germline, CDR1 is MDHEN and CDR2 is SYDVKM. The CDR3 extends over 14 amino acids. V trimming: 3 bases; J trimming: 3 bases; junction bases outside the gene matches: 5. The TCR comes from a woman between 45 and 60 years old in a cohort exposed to, infected with or recovered from COVID-19 (not recorded which). Sample: PBMCs or T cells enriched from blood (not recorded which). This chain joins TRBV28 and TRBJ2-7, with TRBD1 identical over 7 bases. Here the CDR3 DNA reads TGTGCCAGCAGTTTGGACAGGAACCTCTACGAGCAGTACTTC. Protein: CASSLDRNLYEQYF.